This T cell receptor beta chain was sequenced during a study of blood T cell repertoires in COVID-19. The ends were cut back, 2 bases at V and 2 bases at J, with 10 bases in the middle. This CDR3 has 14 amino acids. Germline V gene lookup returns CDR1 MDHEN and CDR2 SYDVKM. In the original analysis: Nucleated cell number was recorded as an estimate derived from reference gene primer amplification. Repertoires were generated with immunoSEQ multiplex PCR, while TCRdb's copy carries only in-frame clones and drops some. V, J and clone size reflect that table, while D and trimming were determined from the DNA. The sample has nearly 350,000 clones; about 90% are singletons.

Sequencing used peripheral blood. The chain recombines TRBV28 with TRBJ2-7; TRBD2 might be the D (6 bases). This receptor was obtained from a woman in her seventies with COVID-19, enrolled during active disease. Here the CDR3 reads CASSLTLAPYEQYF. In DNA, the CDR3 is TGTGCCAGCAGTTTAACACTAGCTCCCTACGAGCAGTACTTC.